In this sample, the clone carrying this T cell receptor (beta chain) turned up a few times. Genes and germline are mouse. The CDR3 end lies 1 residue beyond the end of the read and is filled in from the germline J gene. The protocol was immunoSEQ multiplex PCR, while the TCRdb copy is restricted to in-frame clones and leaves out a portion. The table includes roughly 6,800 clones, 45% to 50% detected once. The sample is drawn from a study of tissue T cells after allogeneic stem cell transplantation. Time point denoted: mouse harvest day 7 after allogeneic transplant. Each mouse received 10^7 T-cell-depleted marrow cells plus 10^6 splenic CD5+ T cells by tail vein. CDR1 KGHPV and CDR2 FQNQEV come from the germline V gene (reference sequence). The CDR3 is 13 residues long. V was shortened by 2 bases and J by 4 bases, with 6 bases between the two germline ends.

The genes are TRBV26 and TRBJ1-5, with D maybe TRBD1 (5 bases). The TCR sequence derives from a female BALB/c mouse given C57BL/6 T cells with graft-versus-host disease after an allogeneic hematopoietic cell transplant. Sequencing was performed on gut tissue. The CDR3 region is CASSLGHNQAPLF. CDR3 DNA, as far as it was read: TGTGCCAGCAGTCTGGGACATAACCAGGCTCCGCTT.